The 3 T cell receptor beta chains given below trace back to one sample, sequenced in a study of CD8 T cells in Susac syndrome. An input of roughly 0.45 to 1 ug of RNA was subjected to reverse transcription using random hexamers. A single record per CDR3 protein comes from TCRdb applying MiXCR to the immunoSEQ multiplex PCR reads. The sample comprises around 160,000 distinct CDR3 sequences, around 93% of which are singletons, and more than 0.11% rests with the top ten. The sequencing sample was made of CD4+ T cells from PBMCs. The receptors derive from a human donor in good health.

This clonotype appeared once. The chain carries TRBV3-1 and TRBJ1-5; the D gene is possibly TRBD1 (5 bases). Germline values: CDR1 LGHDT, CDR2 YNNKEL (reference sequence). V was trimmed by 3 bases and J by 6 bases, leaving 18 bases between them. The CDR3 has 16 amino acids. CDR3 loop: CASSHSWQGSGQPQHF. The CDR3 DNA reads TGTGCCAGCAGCCACTCTTGGCAGGGAAGCGGTCAGCCCCAGCATTTT.

The chain joins TRBV20-1 to TRBJ2-2; D may be TRBD1 (5 bases). This CDR3 has 15 residues. V lost 7 bases to trimming and J lost 7 bases, with 22 bases between them. Germline V gene data show CDR1 as DFQATT and CDR2 as SNEGSKA (reference sequence). The CDR3 loop is CSVKRSTGTFGELFF. CDR3 bases: TGCAGTGTTAAAAGATCCACAGGAACTTTCGGGGAGCTGTTTTTT.

The chain uses TRBV12-3 or TRBV12-4 and TRBJ2-1, with 11 positions matching TRBD1. V trimming: 5 bases; J trimming: 4 bases; junction bases outside the gene matches: 7. The CDR3 sequence is 16 residues long. The CDR3, as DNA: TGTGCCAGCAGTCCCCCCGGGACAGGGGGATACAATGAGCAGTTCTTC. It translates to CASSPPGTGGYNEQFF.